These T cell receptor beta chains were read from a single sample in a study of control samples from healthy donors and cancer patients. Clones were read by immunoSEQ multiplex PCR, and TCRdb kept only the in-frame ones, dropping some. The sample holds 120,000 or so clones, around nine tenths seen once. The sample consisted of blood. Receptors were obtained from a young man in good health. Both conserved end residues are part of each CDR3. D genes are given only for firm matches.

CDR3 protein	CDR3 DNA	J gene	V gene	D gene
CASSLPTSPLHF	TGTGCCAGCAGCTTACCTACCTCACCCCTCCACTTT	TRBJ1-6	TRBV7-8	.
CASSLRTDYGYTF	TGTGCCAGCAGTTTAAGAACAGACTATGGCTACACCTTC	TRBJ1-2	TRBV28	.
CASSLEGQSAKNIQYF	TGTGCCAGCAGCTTAGAGGGACAGTCAGCCAAAAACATTCAGTACTTC	TRBJ2-4	TRBV11-3	TRBD1
CASRLSNTEAFF	TGTGCCAGCAGATTGTCAAACACTGAAGCTTTCTTT	TRBJ1-1	TRBV6-5	.
CASSGGGDYNSPLHF	TGTGCCAGCAGTGGTGGAGGGGACTATAATTCACCCCTCCACTTT	TRBJ1-6	TRBV2	.
CASSLVGGAGEKLFF	TGTGCCAGCAGCTTAGTGGGGGGCGCTGGTGAAAAACTGTTTTTT	TRBJ1-4	TRBV7-9	.
CASSPLERWSYGYTF	TGTGCCAGCAGCCCCCTGGAAAGGTGGAGCTATGGCTACACCTTC	TRBJ1-2	TRBV3-1/TRBV3-2	.
CASSLNEGNEQFF	TGTGCCAGCAGCTTAAATGAGGGAAATGAGCAGTTCTTC	TRBJ2-1	TRBV7-3	.
CASSTYRDYEQYF	TGTGCCAGCTCAACGTACAGGGACTACGAGCAGTACTTC	TRBJ2-7	TRBV18	.
CASSLRGREQFF	TGTGCCAGCAGTTTACGGGGCCGTGAGCAGTTCTTC	TRBJ2-1	TRBV6-5	.
CASSQIGGGNLNEQFF	TGCGCCAGCAGCCAGATAGGCGGGGGAAATCTCAATGAGCAGTTCTTC	TRBJ2-1	TRBV5-1	TRBD2
CAISEGSQGEKLFF	TGTGCCATCAGTGAAGGCAGCCAGGGAGAAAAACTGTTTTTT	TRBJ1-4	TRBV10-3	.
CASSLSSGTGGYEQYF	TGTGCCAGCAGTTTATCCTCGGGGACAGGGGGCTACGAGCAGTACTTC	TRBJ2-7	TRBV27	TRBD1
CASSPYSGGPLSGNTIYF	TGTGCCAGCTCACCTTATTCGGGGGGGCCTCTCTCTGGAAACACCATATATTTT	TRBJ1-3	TRBV18	.
CASSLERNTEAFF	TGTGCCAGCAGCTTAGAGAGGAACACTGAAGCTTTCTTT	TRBJ1-1	TRBV11-2	.
CASSQGPGSETQYF	TGTGCCAGCAGCCAAGGACCGGGGTCAGAGACCCAGTACTTC	TRBJ2-5	TRBV4-2	.
CASSADSYGYTF	TGTGCCAGTAGTGCGGACAGCTATGGCTACACCTTC	TRBJ1-2	TRBV19	.
CASSAGYLNTEAFF	TGCGCCAGCAGTGCAGGCTATCTGAACACTGAAGCTTTCTTT	TRBJ1-1	TRBV5-1	.
CASSLEPAYGYTF	TGTGCCAGCAGCTTAGAGCCAGCCTATGGCTACACCTTC	TRBJ1-2	TRBV7-2	.
CASSLSWGLNTEAFF	TGTGCCAGCAGTTTATCGTGGGGGCTGAACACTGAAGCTTTCTTT	TRBJ1-1	TRBV27	.
CASSESGGVQETQYF	TGTGCCAGCAGTGAAAGCGGGGGGGTCCAAGAGACCCAGTACTTC	TRBJ2-5	TRBV6-4	TRBD2
CASRGGRTNSPLHF	TGTGCCAGCAGGGGGGGACGGACCAATTCACCCCTCCACTTT	TRBJ1-6	TRBV6-5	.
CASSLQPVSNYGYTF	TGTGCCAGCAGCTTACAACCCGTCTCTAACTATGGCTACACCTTC	TRBJ1-2	TRBV7-2	.
CASSQGIHSNQPQHF	TGCGCCAGCAGCCAAGGTATACATAGCAATCAGCCCCAGCATTTT	TRBJ1-5	TRBV4-1	.
CASRAGRTNEKLFF	TGTGCCAGCAGGGCAGGGAGGACTAATGAAAAACTGTTTTTT	TRBJ1-4	TRBV25-1	.
CASSPSGTSFGNEQFF	TGTGCCAGCAGCCCCTCCGGGACTAGCTTTGGGAATGAGCAGTTCTTC	TRBJ2-1	TRBV9	TRBD2